This record looks at one T cell receptor beta chain sequence and its context. Deep-level running was used for the assay. Profiling relied on immunoSEQ multiplex PCR, and the TCRdb table lists in-frame clones only, not all of them. The data hold roughly 2 million clones, with more than 90% observed a single time. The data are from a study of shared clonotypes between healthy human individuals. Germline values: CDR1 MNHNS, CDR2 SASEGT. The length of the CDR3 is 16 residues. V lost 3 bases and J 0 bases, leaving 11 bases between the germline ends. Specimen: naive CD4+ T cells sorted from blood. Described subset: CD45RA+ positively selected. The chain is built from TRBV6-1 and TRBJ2-2; D unresolved. The sequence was collected from a man between 18 and 35 years old in good health. CDR3 in amino acids: CASSDLHRSNTGELFF. DNA of the CDR3: TGTGCCAGCAGTGATCTCCACCGATCGAACACCGGGGAGCTGTTTTTT.